The rows below give T cell receptor beta chains drawn from one sample of a study of blood T cell repertoires in COVID-19. Sequenced by immunoSEQ multiplex PCR; TCRdb stores in-frame clones only, minus some. The repertoire includes approximately 360,000 clones, 80% to 90% of them detected once, and about 1.9% sits in the top ten. Source material: PBMCs or T cells enriched from blood (not recorded which). The receptors were gathered from a man between 35 and 55 years old in a cohort exposed to, infected with or recovered from COVID-19 (not recorded which). The CDR3 runs from the conserved cysteine through the conserved F or W. A D gene is named only where the DNA matches it firmly. The size of a clone is reported for some rows only, either as once, few or many, or as a class for expanded clones.

v_call: TRBV5-1
j_call: TRBJ2-3
clone_size: .
d_call: TRBD1
cdr3_nt: TGCGCCAGCAGCTTGGGGCAGGGGGCTCTGGATACGCAGTATTTT
cdr3_aa: CASSLGQGALDTQYF

v_call: TRBV28
j_call: TRBJ2-7
clone_size: few
d_call: TRBD2
cdr3_nt: TGTGCCAGCCACGATAGCGGGAGTAAGTACGAGCAGTACTTC
cdr3_aa: CASHDSGSKYEQYF

v_call: TRBV19
j_call: TRBJ2-7
clone_size: .
d_call: TRBD1
cdr3_nt: TGTGCCAGTAGTATGGCGGGACAGGGGTACGAGCAGTACTTC
cdr3_aa: CASSMAGQGYEQYF

v_call: TRBV7-8
j_call: TRBJ2-7
clone_size: .
d_call: .
cdr3_nt: TGTGCCAGCAGCTTAGGGGCCGCCCGCTCCTACGAGCAATACTTC
cdr3_aa: CASSLGAARSYEQYF

v_call: TRBV6-5
j_call: TRBJ1-1
clone_size: .
d_call: .
cdr3_nt: TGTGCCAGCAGTTACTCGATCACAATGAACACTGAAGCTTTCTTT
cdr3_aa: CASSYSITMNTEAFF

v_call: TRBV9
j_call: TRBJ1-1
clone_size: .
d_call: TRBD1
cdr3_nt: TGTGCCAGCAGCAGACAGGGGGCGAACACTGAAGCTTTCTTT
cdr3_aa: CASSRQGANTEAFF

v_call: TRBV28
j_call: TRBJ2-7
clone_size: .
d_call: TRBD2
cdr3_nt: TGTGCCAGCGGGGGCCCGAGCGGGAGCGACGAGCAGTACTTC
cdr3_aa: CASGGPSGSDEQYF

v_call: TRBV27
j_call: TRBJ2-7
clone_size: once
d_call: .
cdr3_nt: TGTGCCAGCAGTTTAGTAGGGGCCTACTACGAGCAGTACTTC
cdr3_aa: CASSLVGAYYEQYF

v_call: TRBV19
j_call: TRBJ2-7
clone_size: .
d_call: TRBD1
cdr3_nt: TGTGCCAGTAGTGCGGGACAGGGGACGGCCTACGAGCAGTACTTC
cdr3_aa: CASSAGQGTAYEQYF

v_call: TRBV3-1/TRBV3-2
j_call: TRBJ2-7
clone_size: .
d_call: TRBD2
cdr3_nt: TGTGCCAGCAGCCAAGCAGCGGGGAGGGGCGAGCAGTACTTC
cdr3_aa: CASSQAAGRGEQYF

v_call: TRBV7-2
j_call: TRBJ1-3
clone_size: .
d_call: TRBD1
cdr3_nt: TGTGCCAGCAGCTTAGAGTGGTCAGGGGGGCGCTCTGGAAACACCATATATTTT
cdr3_aa: CASSLEWSGGRSGNTIYF

v_call: TRBV18
j_call: TRBJ1-4
clone_size: .
d_call: TRBD1
cdr3_nt: TGTGCCAGCTCTCCCCAGGGGGCAACTAATGAAAAACTGTTTTTT
cdr3_aa: CASSPQGATNEKLFF

v_call: TRBV5-1
j_call: TRBJ1-4
clone_size: .
d_call: TRBD1
cdr3_nt: TGCGCCAGCAGCGAGCAGGGGGCGCTAAATTTAACTAATGAAAAACTGTTTTTT
cdr3_aa: CASSEQGALNLTNEKLFF

v_call: TRBV6-5
j_call: TRBJ2-5
clone_size: .
d_call: TRBD2
cdr3_nt: TGTGCCAGCAGTTACTCCGGACTAGCGGCCCAAGAGACCCAGTACTTC
cdr3_aa: CASSYSGLAAQETQYF

v_call: TRBV5-4
j_call: TRBJ2-7
clone_size: .
d_call: TRBD1
cdr3_nt: TGTGCCAGCAGCCGGGACAGGGGAAACGAGCAGTACTTC
cdr3_aa: CASSRDRGNEQYF

v_call: TRBV28
j_call: TRBJ2-1
clone_size: .
d_call: .
cdr3_nt: TGTGCCAGCAGTCCCACTAGGGTCAATGAGCAGTTCTTC
cdr3_aa: CASSPTRVNEQFF

v_call: TRBV28
j_call: TRBJ1-2
clone_size: .
d_call: .
cdr3_nt: TGTGCCAGCAGGCCGACGACATTACACTATGGCTACACCTTC
cdr3_aa: CASRPTTLHYGYTF

v_call: TRBV19
j_call: TRBJ1-2
clone_size: .
d_call: TRBD1
cdr3_nt: TGTGCCAGTAGTATTTGGGGACAGGGTCCCTATGGCTACACCTTC
cdr3_aa: CASSIWGQGPYGYTF

v_call: TRBV3-1/TRBV3-2
j_call: TRBJ2-7
clone_size: .
d_call: .
cdr3_nt: TGTGCCAGCAGCCAAGATGCGGCGGGTGAGCAGTACTTC
cdr3_aa: CASSQDAAGEQYF

v_call: TRBV19
j_call: TRBJ1-1
clone_size: .
d_call: .
cdr3_nt: TGTGCCAGTACCGTCACAGGGTACACTGAAGCTTTCTTT
cdr3_aa: CASTVTGYTEAFF

v_call: TRBV2
j_call: TRBJ1-5
clone_size: .
d_call: TRBD1
cdr3_nt: TGTGCCAGCAGTGTGGGACAGGGGGCTCAGCCCCAGCATTTT
cdr3_aa: CASSVGQGAQPQHF

v_call: TRBV5-1
j_call: TRBJ2-5
clone_size: .
d_call: TRBD2
cdr3_nt: TGCGCCAGCAGCGCATCTAAGGGACTAGCGGGAGTAGGCGAGACCCAGTACTTC
cdr3_aa: CASSASKGLAGVGETQYF

v_call: TRBV11-2
j_call: TRBJ2-1
clone_size: .
d_call: TRBD2
cdr3_nt: TGTGCCAGCAGCTTAGGAGGCGGGAGGAATGAGCAGTTCTTC
cdr3_aa: CASSLGGGRNEQFF

v_call: TRBV7-8
j_call: TRBJ1-1
clone_size: .
d_call: .
cdr3_nt: TGTGCCAGCAGCTTAACAGGGAACACTGAAGCTTTCTTT
cdr3_aa: CASSLTGNTEAFF